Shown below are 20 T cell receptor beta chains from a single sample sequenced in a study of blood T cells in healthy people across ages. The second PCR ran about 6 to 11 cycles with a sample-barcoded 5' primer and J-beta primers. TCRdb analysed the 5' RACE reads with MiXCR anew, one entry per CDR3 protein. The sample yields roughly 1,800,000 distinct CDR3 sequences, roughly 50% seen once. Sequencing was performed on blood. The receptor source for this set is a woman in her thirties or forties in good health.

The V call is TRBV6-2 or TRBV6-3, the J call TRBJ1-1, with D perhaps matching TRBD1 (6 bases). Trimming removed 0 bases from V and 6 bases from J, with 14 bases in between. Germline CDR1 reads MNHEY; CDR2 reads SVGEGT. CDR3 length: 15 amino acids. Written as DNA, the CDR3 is TGTGCCAGCAGTTACTCTGCGCAGGGGTGGGCTGAAGCTTTCTTT. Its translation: CASSYSAQGWAEAFF.

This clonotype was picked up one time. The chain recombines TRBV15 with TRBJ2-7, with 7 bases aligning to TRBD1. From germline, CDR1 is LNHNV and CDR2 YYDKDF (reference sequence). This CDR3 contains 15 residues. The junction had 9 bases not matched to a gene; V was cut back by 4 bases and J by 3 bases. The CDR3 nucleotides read TGTGCCACCAGCAAGGAACAGGGGAAGTTCTACGAGCAGTACTTC. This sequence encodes CATSKEQGKFYEQYF.

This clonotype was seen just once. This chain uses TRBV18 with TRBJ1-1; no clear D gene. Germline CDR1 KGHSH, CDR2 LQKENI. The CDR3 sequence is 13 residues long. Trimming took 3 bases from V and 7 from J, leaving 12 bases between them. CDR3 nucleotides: TGTGCCAGCTCACCGTTCCAGGACGGTGAAGCTTTCTTT. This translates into CASSPFQDGEAFF.

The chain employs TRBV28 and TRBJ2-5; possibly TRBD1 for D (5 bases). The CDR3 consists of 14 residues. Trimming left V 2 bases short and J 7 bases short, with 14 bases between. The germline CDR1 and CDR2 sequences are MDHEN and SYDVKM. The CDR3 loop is CASSLGRVDGTQYF. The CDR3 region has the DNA TGTGCCAGCAGTTTAGGCAGGGTAGACGGGACCCAGTACTTC.

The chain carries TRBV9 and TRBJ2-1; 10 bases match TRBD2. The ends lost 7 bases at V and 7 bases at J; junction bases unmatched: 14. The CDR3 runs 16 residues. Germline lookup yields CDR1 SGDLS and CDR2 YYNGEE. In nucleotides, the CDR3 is TGTGCCAGCCACGAAATAGCGGGGGGCAGCTGGAATGAGCAGTTCTTC. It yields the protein CASHEIAGGSWNEQFF.

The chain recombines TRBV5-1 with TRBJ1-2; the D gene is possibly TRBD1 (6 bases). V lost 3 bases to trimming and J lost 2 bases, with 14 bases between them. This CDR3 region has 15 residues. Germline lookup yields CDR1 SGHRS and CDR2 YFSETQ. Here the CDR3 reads CASSSGQTRNYGYTF. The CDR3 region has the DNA TGCGCCAGCAGCTCCGGACAGACCCGAAACTATGGCTACACCTTC.

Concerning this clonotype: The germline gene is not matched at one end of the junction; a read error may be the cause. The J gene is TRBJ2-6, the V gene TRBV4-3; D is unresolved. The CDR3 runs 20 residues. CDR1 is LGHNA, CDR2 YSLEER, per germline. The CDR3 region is CAGSPGLLGQIHSGANVLTF. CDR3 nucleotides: TGCGCCGGCAGCCCTGGATTGCTGGGTCAGATCCACTCTGGGGCCAACGTCCTGACTTTC.

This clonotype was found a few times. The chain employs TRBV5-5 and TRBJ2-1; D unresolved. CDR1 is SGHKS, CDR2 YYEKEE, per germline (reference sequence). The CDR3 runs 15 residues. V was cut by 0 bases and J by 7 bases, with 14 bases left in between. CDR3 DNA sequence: TGTGCCAGCAGCTTGGGGGGTAGTAATATGAATGAGCAGTTCTTC. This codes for CASSLGGSNMNEQFF.

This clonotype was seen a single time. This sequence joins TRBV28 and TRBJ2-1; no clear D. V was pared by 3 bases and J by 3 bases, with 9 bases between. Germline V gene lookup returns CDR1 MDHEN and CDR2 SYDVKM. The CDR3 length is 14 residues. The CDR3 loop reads CASSFLGIYNEQFF. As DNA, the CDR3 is TGTGCCAGCAGTTTTTTGGGGATCTACAATGAGCAGTTCTTC. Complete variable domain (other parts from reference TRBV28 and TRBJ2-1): DVKVTQSSRYLVKRTGEKVFLECVQDMDHENMFWYRQDPGLGLRLIYFSYDVKMKEKGDIPEGYSVSREKKERFSLILESASTNQTSMYLCASSFLGIYNEQFFGPGTRLTVL.

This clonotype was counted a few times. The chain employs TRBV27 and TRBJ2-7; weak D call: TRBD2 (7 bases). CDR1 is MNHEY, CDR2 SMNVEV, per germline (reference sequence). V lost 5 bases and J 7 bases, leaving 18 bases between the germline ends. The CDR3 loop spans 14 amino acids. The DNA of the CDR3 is TGTGCCAGCAGTCCCCAACGGGGGGCGGGTGAGCAGTACTTC. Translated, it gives CASSPQRGAGEQYF.

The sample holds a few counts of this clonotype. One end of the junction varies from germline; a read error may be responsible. The DNA of the CDR3 is TGCAGTGTAGGGACTACAAACTATGGCTATACCTTC. Translating gives CSVGTTNYGYTF. The J gene is TRBJ1-2, the V gene TRBV20-1, with D possibly matching TRBD1 (5 bases). The germline gives CDR1 DFQATT, CDR2 SNEGSKA (reference sequence). This CDR3 has 12 residues.

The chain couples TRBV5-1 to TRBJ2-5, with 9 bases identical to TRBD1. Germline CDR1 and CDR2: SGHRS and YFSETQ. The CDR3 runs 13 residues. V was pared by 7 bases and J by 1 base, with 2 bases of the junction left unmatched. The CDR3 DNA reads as TGCGCCAGCGCGGGACAGGGCCAAGAGACCCAGTACTTC. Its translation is CASAGQGQETQYF.

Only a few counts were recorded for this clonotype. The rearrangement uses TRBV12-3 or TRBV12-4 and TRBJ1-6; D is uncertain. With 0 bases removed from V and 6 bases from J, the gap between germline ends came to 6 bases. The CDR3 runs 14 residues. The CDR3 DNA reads TGTGCCAGCAGTTTAGCGGGCCTTAATTCACCCCTCCACTTT. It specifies CASSLAGLNSPLHF.

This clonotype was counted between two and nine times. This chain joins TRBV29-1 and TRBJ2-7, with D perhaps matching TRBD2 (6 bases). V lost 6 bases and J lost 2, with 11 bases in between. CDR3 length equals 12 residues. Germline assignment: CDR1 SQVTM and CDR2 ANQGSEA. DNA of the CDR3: TGCAGCGTGGGGGACTGCCCCTACGAGCAGTACTTC. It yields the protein CSVGDCPYEQYF.

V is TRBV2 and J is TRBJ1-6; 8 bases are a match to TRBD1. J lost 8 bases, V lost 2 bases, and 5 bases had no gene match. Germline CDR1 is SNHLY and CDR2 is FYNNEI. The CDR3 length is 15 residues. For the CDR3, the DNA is TGTGCCAGCAGTGAAAGGATCAGGGGGCATTCACCCCTCCACTTT. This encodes CASSERIRGHSPLHF.

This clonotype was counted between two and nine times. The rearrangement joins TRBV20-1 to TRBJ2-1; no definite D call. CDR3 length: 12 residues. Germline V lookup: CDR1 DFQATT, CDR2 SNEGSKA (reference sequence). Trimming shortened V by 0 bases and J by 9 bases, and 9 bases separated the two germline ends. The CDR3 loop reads CSAREDWGEQFF. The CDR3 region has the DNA TGCAGTGCTAGAGAAGATTGGGGTGAGCAGTTCTTC.

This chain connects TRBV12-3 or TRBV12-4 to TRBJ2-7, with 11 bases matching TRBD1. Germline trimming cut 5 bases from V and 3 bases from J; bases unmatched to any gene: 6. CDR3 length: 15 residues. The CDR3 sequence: CASSAWGQGDYEQYF. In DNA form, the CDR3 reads TGTGCCAGCAGTGCGTGGGGACAGGGGGACTACGAGCAGTACTTC.

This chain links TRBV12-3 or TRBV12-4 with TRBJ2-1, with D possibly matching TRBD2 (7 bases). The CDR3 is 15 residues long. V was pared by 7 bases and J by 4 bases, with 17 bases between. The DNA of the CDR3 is TGTGCCAGCACCCCTGACGGGGGGCTTTACAATGAGCAGTTCTTC. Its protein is CASTPDGGLYNEQFF.

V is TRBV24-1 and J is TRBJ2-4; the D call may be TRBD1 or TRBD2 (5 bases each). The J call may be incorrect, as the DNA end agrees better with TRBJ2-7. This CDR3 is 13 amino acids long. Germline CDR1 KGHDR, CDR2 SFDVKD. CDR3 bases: TGTGCCACCAGTGATTTGGGGGGACACGAGCAGTACTTC. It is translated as CATSDLGGHEQYF.

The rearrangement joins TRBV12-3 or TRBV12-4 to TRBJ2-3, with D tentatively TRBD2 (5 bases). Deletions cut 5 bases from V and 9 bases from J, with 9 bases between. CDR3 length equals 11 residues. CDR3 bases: TGTGCCAGCAGTAAACTAGTCACGCAGTATTTT. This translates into CASSKLVTQYF.